This paragraph reports one T cell receptor (beta chain). Its antigen is unidentified. Other DNA sequences within the sample encode an identical CDR3. The data were obtained in a study of cytomegalovirus exposure and HLA in healthy donors. Study observations and caveats: Specificity for CMV antigens was confirmed in vitro for a few of the CMV-associated chains. With high specificity and sensitivity, the classifier reportedly diagnosed cytomegalovirus status.

The donors formed part of the 120-subject validation cohort, distinct from the approximately 630-subject first cohort. Measured with immunoSEQ multiplex PCR; TCRdb has only the in-frame clones, and not every one. Counted here are about 350,000 clones, 75% to 90% occurring once; the ten biggest clones make up roughly 1.2%. Germline CDR1 SGHRS, CDR2 YFSETQ. V was pared by 2 bases and J by 0 bases, with 1 base between. The CDR3 runs 12 residues. The rearrangement uses TRBV5-1 and TRBJ2-3; D is undetermined. This TCR was recovered from a woman aged 30 to 39 in good health and CMV-seropositive. The sequenced sample was PBMCs. This CDR3 reads CASSLSTDTQYF. As DNA, the CDR3 is TGCGCCAGCAGCTTAAGCACAGATACGCAGTATTTT. Full variable domain (outside the CDR3, taken from reference TRBV5-1 and TRBJ2-3): KAGVTQTPRYLIKTRGQQVTLSCSPISGHRSVSWYQQTPGQGLQFLFEYFSETQRNKGNFPGRFSGRQFSNSRSEMNVSTLELGDSALYLCASSLSTDTQYFGPGTRLTVL.